These 6 T cell receptor beta chains originate from one sample sequenced in a study of T-cell memory formation after mild COVID-19. MiXCR, applied by TCRdb to the 5' RACE reads, yields one record per CDR3 protein. The repertoire holds fewer than 700,000 distinct CDR3 sequences, less than 25% seen once, with around 9.2% in the top ten. Sequencing used PBMCs or a T cell subset sorted from them (not recorded which). These receptors were taken from an adult woman who had mild COVID-19 (a few samples of this study predate the infection). Cell type and time point are not known.

This clonotype has just a few counts. The chain employs TRBV12-3 or TRBV12-4 and TRBJ2-1, with 9 nucleotides matching TRBD1. The junction had 11 bases not matched to a gene; V was cut back by 3 bases and J by 11 bases. The CDR3 has 15 residues. The CDR3 DNA sequence: TGTGCCAGCAGTTTTTTGGGACAGGGAGTACATCAGCAGTTCTTC. Translation: CASSFLGQGVHQQFF.

This clonotype came up a few times. J is TRBJ2-1 and V is TRBV11-1, with D unclear. Trimming took off 0 bases at V and 4 bases at J, with 7 bases between the two ends. Germline-derived CDR1 and CDR2 are SGHAT and FQDESV (reference sequence). The length of the CDR3 is 14 residues. The CDR3 loop is CASSLAADYNEQFF. The CDR3 nucleotides read TGTGCCAGCAGCTTAGCGGCGGATTACAATGAGCAGTTCTTC.

This clonotype appeared once. Given a much more abundant clone one base away, this may be a read error. V and J are TRBV12-3 or TRBV12-4 and TRBJ2-5; TRBD1 matches at 7 bases. This CDR3 region has 11 residues. In nucleotides, the CDR3 is TGTGCCAGCAGTGGACAGGAGACCCAGTGCTTC. Translated: CASSGQETQCF.

V gene TRBV29-1 combines with J gene TRBJ2-1; possible D gene TRBD2, 6 bases. The germline V gene encodes CDR1 SQVTM and CDR2 ANQGSEA. Trimming removed 7 bases from V and 6 bases from J, with 13 bases in between. This CDR3 region has 12 residues. CDR3 sequence: CSAVMGGNEQFF. CDR3 in DNA: TGCAGCGCCGTGATGGGGGGCAATGAGCAGTTCTTC.

This clonotype has only a few counts. The V call is TRBV12-3 or TRBV12-4, the J call TRBJ1-5, with 8 bases matching TRBD1. The CDR3 totals 12 residues. With 5 bases clipped from V and 15 bases from J, the junction kept 9 bases outside the gene matches. The chain's CDR3 is CASSLQGADSHF. The CDR3 DNA follows: TGTGCCAGCAGTCTTCAGGGGGCCGATTCGCATTTT.

This chain connects TRBV6-6 to TRBJ2-1; D is ambiguous. Trimming left V 6 bases short and J 4 bases short, with 25 bases between. Germline-derived CDR1 and CDR2 are MNHNY and SVGAGI (reference sequence). The CDR3 runs 18 residues. DNA for the CDR3: TGTGCCAGCAGAGGACCCCCACCAGGCGGCTTAAGTTACAATGAGCAGTTCTTC. Amino acid sequence: CASRGPPPGGLSYNEQFF.